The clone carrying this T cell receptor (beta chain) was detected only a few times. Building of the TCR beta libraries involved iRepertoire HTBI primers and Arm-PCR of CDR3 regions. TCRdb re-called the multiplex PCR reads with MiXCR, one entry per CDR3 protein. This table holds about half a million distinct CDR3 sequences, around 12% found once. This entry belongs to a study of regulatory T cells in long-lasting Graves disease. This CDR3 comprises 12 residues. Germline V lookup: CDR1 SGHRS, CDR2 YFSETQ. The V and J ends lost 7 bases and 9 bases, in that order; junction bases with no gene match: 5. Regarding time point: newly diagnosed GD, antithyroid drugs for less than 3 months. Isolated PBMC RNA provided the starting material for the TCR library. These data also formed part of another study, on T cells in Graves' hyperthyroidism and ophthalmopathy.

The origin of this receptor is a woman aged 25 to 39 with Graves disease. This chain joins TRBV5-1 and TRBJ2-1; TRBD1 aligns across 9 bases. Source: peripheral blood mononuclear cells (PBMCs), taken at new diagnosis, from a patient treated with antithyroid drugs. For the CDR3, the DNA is TGCGCCAGCTCGGGACAGGGCGGTGAGCAGTTCTTC. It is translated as CASSGQGGEQFF.